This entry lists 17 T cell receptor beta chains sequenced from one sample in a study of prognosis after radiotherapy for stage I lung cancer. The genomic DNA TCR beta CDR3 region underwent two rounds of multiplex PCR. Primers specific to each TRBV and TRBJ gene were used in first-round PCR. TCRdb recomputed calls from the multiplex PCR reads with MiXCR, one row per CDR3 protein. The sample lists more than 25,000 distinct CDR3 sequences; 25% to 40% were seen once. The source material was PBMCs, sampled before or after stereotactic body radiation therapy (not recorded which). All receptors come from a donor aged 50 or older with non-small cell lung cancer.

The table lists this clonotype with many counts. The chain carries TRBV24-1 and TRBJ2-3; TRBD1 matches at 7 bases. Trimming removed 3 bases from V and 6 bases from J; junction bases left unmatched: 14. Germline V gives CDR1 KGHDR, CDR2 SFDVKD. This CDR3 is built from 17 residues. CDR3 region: CATSDPAGTDPKDTQYF. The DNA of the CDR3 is TGTGCCACCAGTGATCCTGCCGGGACAGACCCCAAGGATACGCAGTATTTT.

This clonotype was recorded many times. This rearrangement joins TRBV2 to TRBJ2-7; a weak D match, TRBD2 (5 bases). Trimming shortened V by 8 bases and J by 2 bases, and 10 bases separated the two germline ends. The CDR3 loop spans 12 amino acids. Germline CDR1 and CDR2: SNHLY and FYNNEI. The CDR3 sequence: CASRTDTYEQYF. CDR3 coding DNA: TGTGCCAGCCGGACTGATACCTACGAGCAGTACTTC.

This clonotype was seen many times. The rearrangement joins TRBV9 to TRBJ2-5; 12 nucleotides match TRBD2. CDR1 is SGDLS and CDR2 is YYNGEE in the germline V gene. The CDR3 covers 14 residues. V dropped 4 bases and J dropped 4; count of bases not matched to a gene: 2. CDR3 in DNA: TGTGCCAGCAGCCCGGGACTAGCGGGAGAGACCCAGTACTTC. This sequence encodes CASSPGLAGETQYF.

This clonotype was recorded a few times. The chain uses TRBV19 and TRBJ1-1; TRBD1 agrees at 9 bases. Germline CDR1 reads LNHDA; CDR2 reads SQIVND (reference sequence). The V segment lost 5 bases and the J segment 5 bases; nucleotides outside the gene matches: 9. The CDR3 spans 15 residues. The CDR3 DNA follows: TGTGCCAGTAGTGCCCGACAGGGGGTAAGAACTGAAGCTTTCTTT. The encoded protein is CASSARQGVRTEAFF.

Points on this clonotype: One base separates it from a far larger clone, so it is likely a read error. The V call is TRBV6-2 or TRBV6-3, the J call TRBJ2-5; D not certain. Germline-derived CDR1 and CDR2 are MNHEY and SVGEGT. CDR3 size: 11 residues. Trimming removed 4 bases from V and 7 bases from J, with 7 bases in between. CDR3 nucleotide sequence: TGTGCCAGCAGTTTGTGTGGGACCCAGTACTTC. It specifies CASSLCGTQYF.

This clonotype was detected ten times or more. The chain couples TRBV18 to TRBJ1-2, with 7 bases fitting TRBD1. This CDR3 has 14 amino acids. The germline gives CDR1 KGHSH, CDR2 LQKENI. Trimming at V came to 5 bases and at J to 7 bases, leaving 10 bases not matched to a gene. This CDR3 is CASSGNTGDSGYTF. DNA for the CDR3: TGTGCCAGCTCAGGAAATACAGGGGACAGTGGCTACACCTTC.

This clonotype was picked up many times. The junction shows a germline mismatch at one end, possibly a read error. CDR3 loop: CASSERDTVLLF. CDR3 coding DNA: TGTGCCAGCAGTGAACGGGATACGGTGCTCCTTTTT. The chain carries TRBV6-1 and TRBJ1-4; D is uncertain. Germline CDR1 reads MNHNS; CDR2 reads SASEGT. There are 12 residues in the CDR3.

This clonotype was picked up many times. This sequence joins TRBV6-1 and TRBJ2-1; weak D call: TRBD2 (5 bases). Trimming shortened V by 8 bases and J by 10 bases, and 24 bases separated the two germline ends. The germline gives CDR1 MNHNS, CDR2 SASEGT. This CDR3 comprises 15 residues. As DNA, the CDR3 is TGTGCCAGCCTTGATTATAAAAGAGGGCTAGACGAGCAGTTCTTC. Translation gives CASLDYKRGLDEQFF.

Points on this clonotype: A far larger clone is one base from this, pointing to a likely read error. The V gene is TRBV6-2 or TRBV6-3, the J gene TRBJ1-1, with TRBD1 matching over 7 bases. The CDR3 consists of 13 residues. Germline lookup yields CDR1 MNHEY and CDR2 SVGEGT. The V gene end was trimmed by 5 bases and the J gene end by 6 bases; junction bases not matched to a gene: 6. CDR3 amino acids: CASSTRGAAEAFF. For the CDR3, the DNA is TGTGCCAGCAGTACCAGGGGGGCGGCTGAAGCTTTCTTT.

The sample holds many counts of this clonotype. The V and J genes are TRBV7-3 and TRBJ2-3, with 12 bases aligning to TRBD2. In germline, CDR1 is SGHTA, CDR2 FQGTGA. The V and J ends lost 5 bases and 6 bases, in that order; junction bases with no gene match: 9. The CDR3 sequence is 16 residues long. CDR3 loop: CASSPRTSGIADTQYF. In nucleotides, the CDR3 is TGTGCCAGCAGCCCAAGGACTAGCGGGATAGCCGATACGCAGTATTTT.

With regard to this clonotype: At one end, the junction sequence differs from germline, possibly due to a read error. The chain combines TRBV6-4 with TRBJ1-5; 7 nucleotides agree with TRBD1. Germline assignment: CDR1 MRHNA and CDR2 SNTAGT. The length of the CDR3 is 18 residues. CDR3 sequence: CASIRSDRRPRSNQPHHF. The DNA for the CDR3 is TGTGCCAGCATTCGTTCGGACAGGCGACCGCGGAGCAATCAGCCCCATCATTTT.

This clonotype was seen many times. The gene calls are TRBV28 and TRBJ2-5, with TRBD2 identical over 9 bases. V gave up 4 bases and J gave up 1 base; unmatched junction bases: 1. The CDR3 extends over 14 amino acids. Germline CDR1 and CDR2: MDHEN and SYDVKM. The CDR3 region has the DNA TGTGCCAGCAGTTCTAGCGGGACCCAAGAGACCCAGTACTTC. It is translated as CASSSSGTQETQYF.

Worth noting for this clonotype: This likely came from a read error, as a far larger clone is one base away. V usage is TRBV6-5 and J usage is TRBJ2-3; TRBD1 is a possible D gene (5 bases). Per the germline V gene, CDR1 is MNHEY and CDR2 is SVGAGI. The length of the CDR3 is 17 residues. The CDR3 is CSSKTKLQGLGTDTQYF. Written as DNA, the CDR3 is TGTTCCAGCAAGACCAAACTCCAGGGTCTTGGCACAGATACGCAGTATTTT.

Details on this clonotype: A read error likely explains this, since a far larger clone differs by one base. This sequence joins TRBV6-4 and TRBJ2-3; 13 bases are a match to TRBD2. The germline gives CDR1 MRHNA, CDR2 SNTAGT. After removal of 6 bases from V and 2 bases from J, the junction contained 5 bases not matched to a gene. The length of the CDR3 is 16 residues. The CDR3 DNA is TGTGCCAGCAGCCTAACTAGCGGGAGGGACACAGATACGCAGTATTTT. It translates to CASSLTSGRDTDTQYF.

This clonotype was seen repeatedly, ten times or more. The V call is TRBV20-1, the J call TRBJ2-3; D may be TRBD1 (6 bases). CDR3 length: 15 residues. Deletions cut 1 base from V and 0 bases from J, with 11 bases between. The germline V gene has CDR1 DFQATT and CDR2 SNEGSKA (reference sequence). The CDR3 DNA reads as TGCAGTGCTAGAGGGACAGCCTCTAGCACAGATACGCAGTATTTT. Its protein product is CSARGTASSTDTQYF.

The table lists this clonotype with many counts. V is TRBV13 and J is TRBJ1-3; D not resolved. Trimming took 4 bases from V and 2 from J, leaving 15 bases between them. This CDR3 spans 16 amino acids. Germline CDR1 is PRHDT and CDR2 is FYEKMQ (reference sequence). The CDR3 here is CASSSNLRRPGNTIYF. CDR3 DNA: TGTGCCAGCAGCTCCAACCTCAGGAGACCTGGAAACACCATATATTTT.

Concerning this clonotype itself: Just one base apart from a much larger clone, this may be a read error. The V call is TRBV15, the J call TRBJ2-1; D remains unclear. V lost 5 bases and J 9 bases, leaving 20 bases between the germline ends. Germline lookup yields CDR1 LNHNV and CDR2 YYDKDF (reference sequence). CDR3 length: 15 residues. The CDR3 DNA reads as TGTGCCACCAGCGCCGTGACCCTGACCTTGGGTGAGCAGTTCTTC. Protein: CATSAVTLTLGEQFF.